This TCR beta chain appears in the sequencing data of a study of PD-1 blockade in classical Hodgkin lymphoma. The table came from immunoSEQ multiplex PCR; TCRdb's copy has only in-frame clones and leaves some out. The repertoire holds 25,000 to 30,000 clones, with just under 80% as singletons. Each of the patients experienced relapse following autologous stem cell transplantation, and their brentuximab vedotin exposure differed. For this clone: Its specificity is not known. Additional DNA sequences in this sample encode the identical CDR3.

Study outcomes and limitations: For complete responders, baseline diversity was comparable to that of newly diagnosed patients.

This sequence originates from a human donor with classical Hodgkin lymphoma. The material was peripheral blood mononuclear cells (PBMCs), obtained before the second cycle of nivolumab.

The CDR3 region has the DNA TGTGCCAGCAGCGGACAGAGGGAGCAGCCCCAGCATTTT. Residues: CASSGQREQPQHF. The chain recombines TRBV2 with TRBJ1-5; TRBD1 is a possible D gene (6 bases). Germline-derived CDR1 and CDR2 are SNHLY and FYNNEI. Trimming took 6 bases from V and 7 from J, leaving 13 bases between them. This CDR3 region has 13 residues.